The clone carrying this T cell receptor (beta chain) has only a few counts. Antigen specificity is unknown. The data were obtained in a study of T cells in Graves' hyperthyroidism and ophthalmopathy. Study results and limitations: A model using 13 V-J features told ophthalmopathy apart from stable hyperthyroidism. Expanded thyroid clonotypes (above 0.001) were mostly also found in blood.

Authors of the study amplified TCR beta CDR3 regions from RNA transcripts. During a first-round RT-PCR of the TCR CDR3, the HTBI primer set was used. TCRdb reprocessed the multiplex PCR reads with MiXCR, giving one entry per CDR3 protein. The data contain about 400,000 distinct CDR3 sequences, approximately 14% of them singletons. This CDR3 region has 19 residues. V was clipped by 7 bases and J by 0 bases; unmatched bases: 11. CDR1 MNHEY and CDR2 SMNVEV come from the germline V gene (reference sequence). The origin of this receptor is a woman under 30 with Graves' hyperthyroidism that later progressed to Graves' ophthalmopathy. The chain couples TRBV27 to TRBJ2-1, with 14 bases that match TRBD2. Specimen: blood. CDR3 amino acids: CASTAGTSGRGSSYNEQFF. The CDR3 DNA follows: TGTGCCAGCACGGCCGGGACTAGCGGGAGAGGGAGCTCCTACAATGAGCAGTTCTTC.